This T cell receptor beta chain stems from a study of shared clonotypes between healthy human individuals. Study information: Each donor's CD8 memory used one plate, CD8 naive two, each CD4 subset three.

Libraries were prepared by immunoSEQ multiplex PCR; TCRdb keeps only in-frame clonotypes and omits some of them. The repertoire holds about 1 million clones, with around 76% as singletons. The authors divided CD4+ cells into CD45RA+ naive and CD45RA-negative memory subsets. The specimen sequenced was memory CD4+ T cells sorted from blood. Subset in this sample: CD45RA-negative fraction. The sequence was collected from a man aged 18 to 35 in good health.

The CDR3 sequence is CASSQTGQASYEQYF. The DNA of the CDR3 is TGTGCCAGCAGTCAGACGGGACAGGCATCCTACGAGCAGTACTTC. The chain joins TRBV6-5 to TRBJ2-7, with 8 nucleotides matching TRBD1. V lost 5 bases to trimming and J lost 1 base; unmatched junction nucleotides: 7. CDR3 length: 15 amino acids. Looked up from germline, CDR1 is MNHEY and CDR2 is SVGAGI.